This TCR beta chain was observed in a study of beta chain features in type 1 diabetes. On this clone itself: Its antigen is unidentified.

Expressed TCRB transcripts were sequenced because the isolated RNA had all been reverse transcribed beforehand. This table comes from immunoSEQ multiplex PCR, and its TCRdb copy is limited to in-frame clones, with some not included. This sample has more than 150,000 clones, with less than 15% found just once. Study-level results: Individuals with type 1 diabetes displayed fewer insertions and more deletions at VDJ junctions. Short templates might get an advantage during PCR, and this would be equal in patients and controls.

The CDR3 runs to 17 residues. Germline values: CDR1 MGHRA, CDR2 YSYEKL. After removal of 0 bases from V and 2 bases from J, the junction contained 0 bases not matched to a gene. Sequencing was carried out using central memory CD4+ T cells from blood. This sequence joins TRBV4-1 and TRBJ2-6; 11 bases agree with TRBD2. The receptor was derived from a woman between 18 and 30 years old in good health. DNA of the CDR3: TGCGCCAGCAGCCAAGATAGCGGGAGGGCTGGGGCCAACGTCCTGACTTTC. Translation: CASSQDSGRAGANVLTF.